This T cell receptor beta chain emerged from a study of early T cells in non-severe SARS-CoV-2 infection. Across the whole study: The sequenced material was bulk RNA from unsorted whole blood, and its chains were unpaired.

Study results and limitations: The matching step, a VDJdb search, favored anti-spike CD8 responses and missed private and CD4 specificities.

The protocol attached unique molecular identifiers to individual cDNA molecules. MiXCR, applied by TCRdb to the 5' RACE reads, yields one record per CDR3 protein. In the table there are about 77,000 distinct CDR3 sequences, less than 20% of which are singletons. Concerning this clonotype: Its target is unknown.

The CDR3 sequence is 15 residues long. With 2 bases removed from V and 1 base from J, the gap between germline ends came to 12 bases. Germline assignment: CDR1 SGHRS and CDR2 YFSETQ. The chain has TRBV5-1 and TRBJ1-2, with a weak D call TRBD1 (5 bases). The TCR originated in an adult who was a healthcare worker with PCR-confirmed SARS-CoV-2 infection or an uninfected control (not recorded which). Specimen: whole blood. The CDR3 region is CASSLTAGSNYGYTF. CDR3 coding DNA: TGCGCCAGCAGCTTAACGGCAGGGAGTAACTATGGCTACACCTTC.